This TCR beta chain derives from a study of regulatory T cells in long-lasting Graves disease. Study-wide background: Duration of antithyroid drug therapy among newly diagnosed Graves' patients was under 3 months.

This clonotype has ten or more counts. Combining iRepertoire HTBI primers with Arm-PCR of CDR3 regions, the authors built TCR beta libraries. MiXCR was run by TCRdb on the multiplex PCR reads, yielding one entry per CDR3 protein. There are a few hundred thousand distinct CDR3 sequences in the sample; approximately 15% occur only once, and roughly a sixth lies in the top ten. This sample's time point: newly diagnosed GD, antithyroid drugs for less than 3 months. The TCR library was prepared using RNA isolated from PBMCs. The sample also formed part of further work on T cells in Graves' hyperthyroidism and ophthalmopathy. This second study says: It was uncontrolled infection, other autoimmune disease, pregnancy or lactation that excluded patients. A median around six months before onset, the model predicted ophthalmopathy.

The receptor was isolated from a woman in her fifties or sixties with Graves disease. The source was peripheral blood mononuclear cells (PBMCs), collected at new diagnosis, from a patient treated with antithyroid drugs.

The chain's CDR3 is CSVDGSAGELFF. The DNA for the CDR3 is TGCAGCGTGGACGGGAGTGCCGGGGAGCTGTTTTTT. The V and J genes are TRBV29-1 and TRBJ2-2; possible D gene TRBD2, 6 bases. Between the trimmed V and J ends, which lost 6 bases and 6 bases, there was a span of 11 bases. The germline V gene has CDR1 SQVTM and CDR2 ANQGSEA. CDR3 length: 12 residues.